This T cell receptor beta chain was sequenced in a study of T cell clonotyping in hematopoietic cell transplantation. Time point denoted: recipient sample about 28 days before transplant, after cytoreduction. Sequencing used immunoSEQ multiplex PCR; TCRdb keeps in-frame clones, though not all of them. The top ten hold under 2% of the sample, which has tens of thousands of clones, about 96% seen once. The V end was cut by 3 bases, the J end by 2 bases, with 19 bases between. Germline assignment: CDR1 SGHTA and CDR2 FQGNSA. The CDR3 runs to 17 residues. V is TRBV7-2 and J is TRBJ1-1; unclear D gene. Material: peripheral blood mononuclear cells, obtained before stem cell transplant. This receptor was obtained from a woman aged 45-60 years with acute myeloid leukemia. Some clones in this sample may be carry-over from other donors' samples. CDR3 protein: CASSFKPGGRRNTEAFF. The CDR3 DNA is TGTGCCAGCAGCTTTAAACCAGGTGGCAGGAGAAACACTGAAGCTTTCTTT. The variable domain in full, completed from reference TRBV7-2 and TRBJ1-1, reads GAGVSQSPSNKVTEKGKDVELRCDPISGHTALYWYRQSLGQGLEFLIYFQGNSAPDKSGLPSDRFSAERTGGSVSTLTIQRTQQEDSAVYLCASSFKPGGRRNTEAFFGQGTRLTVV.